Below, 20 T cell receptor beta chains from the same sample are listed, as sequenced in a study of OX40 agonist ivuxolimab in advanced cancers. Produced via immunoSEQ multiplex PCR; TCRdb's table is partial and in-frame only. The sample includes about 81,000 clones, about 88% of them seen just once. The specimen was CD4+ or CD8+ T cells sorted from blood, collected in a trial of the OX40 agonist ivuxolimab. All receptors come from an adult with an advanced solid tumor such as melanoma, head and neck, liver or kidney cancer.

J is TRBJ1-2 and V is TRBV7-8, with 8 bases matching TRBD1. V trimming: 5 bases; J trimming: 6 bases; junction bases outside the gene matches: 8. The CDR3 length is 14 residues. Looked up from germline, CDR1 is SGHVS and CDR2 is FQNEAQ. The CDR3 DNA sequence: TGTGCCAGCAGCCCAAACTACAGGGGGGATGGCTACACCTTC. Encoded protein: CASSPNYRGDGYTF.

The rearrangement uses TRBV4-1 and TRBJ1-5; TRBD1 aligns across 9 bases. There are 17 residues in the CDR3. Germline CDR1 MGHRA, CDR2 YSYEKL. V shed 1 base, J shed 3 bases, and the junction held 7 bases outside the gene matches. This CDR3 reads CASSQAGQGSYNQPQHF. The CDR3 DNA follows: TGCGCCAGCAGCCAAGCGGGACAGGGATCCTACAATCAGCCCCAGCATTTT.

The rearrangement links TRBV5-6 to TRBJ1-5; 9 nucleotides match TRBD1. CDR1 and CDR2 from the germline V gene are SGHDT and YYEEEE. V lost 4 bases to trimming and J lost 2 bases; unmatched junction nucleotides: 4. The CDR3 loop spans 15 amino acids. The chain's CDR3 is CASSRRDRGNQPQHF. The DNA of the CDR3 is TGTGCCAGCAGCCGCCGGGACAGGGGCAATCAGCCCCAGCATTTT.

Notes on this clone: The conserved phenylalanine or tryptophan is not found at the CDR3 terminus, so this likely reflects a read error. J is TRBJ1-6 and V is TRBV6-5; 7 bases are a match to TRBD1. Germline V gene sequence: CDR1 MNHEY, CDR2 SVGAGI. The CDR3 contains 15 residues. With 2 bases clipped from V and 3 bases from J, the junction kept 1 base outside the gene matches. CDR3: CASSYRQGYNSPLHL. In DNA, the CDR3 is TGTGCCAGCAGTTACCGACAGGGCTATAATTCACCCCTCCACCTT.

The CDR3 sequence: CASRPTTDTQYF. The CDR3 DNA reads as TGTGCCAGCCGCCCGACGACAGATACGCAGTATTTT. V gene TRBV6-5 combines with J gene TRBJ2-3; D unresolved. Germline V lookup: CDR1 MNHEY, CDR2 SVGAGI. CDR3 length equals 12 residues. The V end was cut by 8 bases, the J end by 3 bases, with 9 bases between.

The rearrangement joins TRBV5-1 to TRBJ1-6; D is ambiguous. This CDR3 has 13 residues. Germline loops: CDR1 SGHRS, CDR2 YFSETQ. Trimming removed 5 bases at V and 8 bases at J, with 11 bases between. CDR3 protein: CASRVGRDSPLHF. DNA for the CDR3: TGCGCCAGCAGAGTTGGCAGAGATTCACCCCTCCACTTT.

The table lists this clone with a few counts. The CDR3 reads CASDGRGDTGELFF. Here the CDR3 DNA reads TGCGCCAGCGACGGAAGGGGAGATACCGGGGAGCTGTTTTTT. This rearrangement joins TRBV5-1 to TRBJ2-2, with D possibly being TRBD1 or TRBD2 (5 bases each). Germline V lookup: CDR1 SGHRS, CDR2 YFSETQ. V shed 7 bases and J shed 5 bases, with 15 bases lying between them. CDR3 size: 14 residues.

The count of this clone is one. The rearrangement uses TRBV5-5 and TRBJ2-3, with unresolved D. With 2 bases removed from V and 3 bases from J, the gap between germline ends came to 13 bases. The CDR3 contains 15 residues. Germline V gene sequence: CDR1 SGHKS, CDR2 YYEKEE (reference sequence). CDR3 coding DNA: TGTGCCAGCAGCTTCTCATCGGTGGGGACAGATACGCAGTATTTT. As protein: CASSFSSVGTDTQYF. The full variable domain, in which reference TRBV5-5 and TRBJ2-3 provide the parts outside the CDR3, is DAGVTQSPTHLIKTRGQQVTLRCSPISGHKSVSWYQQVLGQGPQFIFQYYEKEERGRGNFPDRFSARQFPNYSSELNVNALLLGDSALYLCASSFSSVGTDTQYFGPGTRLTVL.

The J gene is TRBJ2-4, the V gene TRBV6-1, with 8 bases identical to TRBD2. The ends lost 3 bases at V and 6 bases at J; junction bases unmatched: 4. The CDR3 consists of 14 residues. Germline values: CDR1 MNHNS, CDR2 SASEGT. The CDR3 bases are TGTGCCAGCAGTGATGCCGGGGGGGGAAACATTCAGTACTTC. Translating gives CASSDAGGGNIQYF.

The chain employs TRBV5-1 and TRBJ1-1, with D possibly being TRBD1 (6 bases). V was cut by 1 base and J by 2 bases, with 9 bases left in between. This CDR3 is 14 amino acids long. Germline assignment: CDR1 SGHRS and CDR2 YFSETQ. The CDR3: CASSLFGTNTEAFF. The DNA of the CDR3 is TGCGCCAGCAGCTTGTTCGGGACAAACACTGAAGCTTTCTTT.

This clone came up once. Other DNA sequences from this sample encode an identical CDR3 as well. The chain couples TRBV6-5 to TRBJ2-1, with D tentatively TRBD1 (5 bases). The V end was cut by 5 bases, the J end by 12 bases, with 14 bases between. The CDR3 consists of 12 residues. In germline, CDR1 is MNHEY, CDR2 SVGAGI. The CDR3 is CASSLQGSGQFF. CDR3 in DNA: TGTGCCAGCAGTCTGCAGGGTAGTGGGCAGTTCTTC.

This chain joins TRBV19 and TRBJ2-1; TRBD1 matches at 10 bases. In germline, CDR1 is LNHDA, CDR2 SQIVND (reference sequence). This CDR3 region has 15 residues. The trim removed 6 bases at V and 2 bases at J, leaving 4 bases unmatched. The CDR3 loop is CASRGGQGTYNEQFF. For the CDR3, the DNA is TGTGCCAGTAGGGGGGGACAGGGGACCTACAATGAGCAGTTCTTC.

The rearrangement joins TRBV5-4 to TRBJ1-6; D might be TRBD1 (6 bases). Germline V gene data show CDR1 as SGHNT and CDR2 as YYREEE (reference sequence). The V and J ends lost 1 base and 0 bases respectively, with 11 bases between them. This CDR3 region has 17 residues. This chain's CDR3 is CASSLIGGSSYNSPLHF. The DNA of the CDR3 is TGTGCCAGCAGCTTGATAGGGGGAAGCTCCTATAATTCACCCCTCCACTTT.

The chain links TRBV6-5 to TRBJ1-6, with 7 bases that match TRBD1. Germline CDR1 MNHEY, CDR2 SVGAGI. Trimming cost V 6 bases and J 10 bases; bases outside gene matches: 6. The CDR3 totals 13 residues. The CDR3 sequence is CASRADRDSPLHF. CDR3 coding DNA: TGTGCCAGCAGGGCTGACAGGGACTCACCCCTCCACTTT.

This rearrangement joins TRBV20-1 to TRBJ2-4, with 8 bases fitting TRBD2. J lost 14 bases, V lost 3 bases, and 6 bases had no gene match. The V gene's germline CDR1 is DFQATT and CDR2 SNEGSKA (reference sequence). This CDR3 is built from 11 residues. CDR3 sequence reads: CSARDGRGEYF. The CDR3, as DNA: TGCAGTGCTAGGGACGGGCGGGGGGAGTACTTC.

The chain uses TRBV6-5 and TRBJ1-4; 7 positions agree with TRBD1. Germline-derived CDR1 and CDR2 are MNHEY and SVGAGI. J lost 11 bases, V lost 5 bases, and 14 bases had no gene match. This CDR3 has 15 residues. DNA for the CDR3: TGTGCCAGCAGTATAAACCGGGACAGCAAAAGGAAACTGTTTTTT. Amino acid sequence: CASSINRDSKRKLFF.

The chain employs TRBV5-8 and TRBJ2-6, with D perhaps TRBD1 or TRBD2 (6 bases each). Between the trimmed V and J ends, which lost 4 bases and 0 bases, there was a span of 17 bases. The CDR3 has 18 residues. Germline lookup yields CDR1 SGHTS and CDR2 YDEGEE. The chain's CDR3 is CASSRRGGPSSGANVLTF. The CDR3 DNA is TGTGCCAGCAGCCGACGTGGGGGGCCGAGCTCTGGGGCCAACGTCCTGACTTTC.

The chain employs TRBV5-4 and TRBJ2-7, with TRBD2 identical over 7 bases. In germline, CDR1 is SGHNT, CDR2 YYREEE (reference sequence). V lost 3 bases to trimming and J lost 6 bases; unmatched junction nucleotides: 9. CDR3 length: 14 amino acids. The CDR3 reads CASSSRTSLSEQYF. In nucleotides, the CDR3 is TGTGCCAGCAGCTCGCGGACTAGTTTGAGCGAGCAGTACTTC.

The chain has TRBV20-1 and TRBJ1-2; TRBD1 is a possible D gene (5 bases). Trimming took 5 bases from V and 4 from J, leaving 8 bases between them. The CDR3 has 11 amino acids. Germline CDR1 and CDR2: DFQATT and SNEGSKA (reference sequence). CDR3 protein: CSAPGTYGYTF. CDR3 DNA sequence: TGCAGTGCTCCAGGGACCTATGGCTACACCTTC.

The rearrangement joins TRBV9 to TRBJ2-1; D not certain. The CDR3 consists of 13 residues. Deletions cut 1 base from V and 5 bases from J, with 7 bases between. Per the germline V gene, CDR1 is SGDLS and CDR2 is YYNGEE. CDR3 region: CASSVFVDNEQFF. The CDR3 DNA reads TGTGCCAGCAGCGTATTCGTTGACAATGAGCAGTTCTTC.